What follows are 5 T cell receptor beta chains derived from one specimen sequenced in a study of blood T cell repertoires in COVID-19 (dated by TCRdb to 2019 to 2021). Receptors were amplified or captured by the immunoSEQ multiplex PCR assay. The source is immuneACCESS, and TCRdb retained only in-frame sequences with V and J called. Part of the clones is not carried over; for the studies checked, unresolved V genes explain less than half of this, and the remainder is unexplained. The sample table contains around 130,000 clones; only one count was recorded for 75% to 80% of them. The ten largest clones capture 7.9% of the sample. Sample: peripheral blood. The receptors stem from a human donor in a cohort sampled during active COVID-19.

V and J are TRBV13 and TRBJ2-7, with 14 positions matching TRBD2. Germline V CDR1 and CDR2: PRHDT, FYEKMQ (reference sequence). The CDR3 contains 18 residues. V gave up 0 bases and J gave up 6 bases; unmatched junction bases: 10. The CDR3, as DNA: TGTGCCAGCAGCTTAGGGACCTTTGGACTAGCGGGAGGTGGCGAGCAGTACTTC. Translated: CASSLGTFGLAGGGEQYF.

V gene TRBV2 combines with J gene TRBJ1-5; possibly TRBD1 for D (5 bases). V lost 3 bases to trimming and J lost 3 bases, with 6 bases between them. The V gene's germline CDR1 is SNHLY and CDR2 FYNNEI. CDR3 length: 13 amino acids. The CDR3 DNA sequence: TGTGCCAGCAGTGAGGACACCAATCAGCCCCAGCATTTT. This codes for CASSEDTNQPQHF. Full variable domain (outside the CDR3, taken from reference TRBV2 and TRBJ1-5): EPEVTQTPSHQVTQMGQEVILRCVPISNHLYFYWYRQILGQKVEFLVSFYNNEISEKSEIFDDQFSVERPDGSNFTLKIRSTKLEDSAMYFCASSEDTNQPQHFGDGTRLSIL.

The chain has TRBV3-1 (or the pseudogene TRBV3-2) and TRBJ1-2; perhaps TRBD1 as D (5 bases). The CDR3 consists of 14 residues. Trimming took 1 base from V and 2 from J, leaving 8 bases between them. Germline V CDR1 and CDR2: LGHDT, YNNKEL (reference sequence). CDR3 loop: CASSQVGGNYGYTF. DNA for the CDR3: TGTGCCAGCAGCCAAGTGGGGGGGAACTATGGCTACACCTTC.

This clone showed up just once. CDR3 residues: CASRGWTDYTEAFF. In DNA form, the CDR3 reads TGTGCCAGCAGGGGATGGACGGACTACACTGAAGCTTTCTTT. The chain couples TRBV9 to TRBJ1-1; D is undetermined. Looked up from germline, CDR1 is SGDLS and CDR2 is YYNGEE. Trimming shortened V by 5 bases and J by 3 bases, and 14 bases separated the two germline ends. The CDR3 is 14 amino acids.

The DNA of the CDR3 is TGTGCCAGCAGCCCGGGGGAGACCCAGTACTTC. Its translation: CASSPGETQYF. The V call is TRBV7-9, the J call TRBJ2-5, with D possibly TRBD2 on 5 matching bases. This CDR3 is 11 amino acids long. Germline assignment: CDR1 SEHNR and CDR2 FQNEAQ (reference sequence). V was shortened by 5 bases and J by 5 bases, with 6 bases between the two germline ends.